This T cell receptor (beta chain) was captured by sequencing in a study of glioma-infiltrating T cells. Regarding the study as a whole: Very few CDR3 sequences were shared between tissue and blood.

This clonotype showed up many times. Its specificity is unknown. The iRepertoire nested amplicon-rescue multiplex PCR amplified TCR alpha and beta CDR3s from RNA. For one-step reverse transcription and amplification, about 90-450 ng of tissue mRNA or PBMC total RNA was used. Each CDR3 protein gets one entry after TCRdb re-called the multiplex PCR reads with MiXCR. The sample consists of 150,000 to 200,000 distinct CDR3 sequences, about 31% of them appearing once. From germline, CDR1 is LNHDA and CDR2 SQIVND (reference sequence). CDR3 size: 14 residues. The V and J ends lost 3 bases and 1 base respectively, with 9 bases between them.

This TCR derives from a human donor with low-grade glioma or glioblastoma, undergoing nonglioma brain surgery, or in good health (not recorded which). Sequenced sample: glioma tissue, nonneoplastic brain tissue, or PBMCs (not recorded which). The V gene is TRBV19, the J gene TRBJ1-1; D perhaps matches TRBD1 (5 bases). The CDR3 loop reads CASSIQGPNTEAFF. The CDR3, as DNA: TGTGCCAGTAGTATTCAGGGTCCGAACACTGAAGCTTTCTTT.